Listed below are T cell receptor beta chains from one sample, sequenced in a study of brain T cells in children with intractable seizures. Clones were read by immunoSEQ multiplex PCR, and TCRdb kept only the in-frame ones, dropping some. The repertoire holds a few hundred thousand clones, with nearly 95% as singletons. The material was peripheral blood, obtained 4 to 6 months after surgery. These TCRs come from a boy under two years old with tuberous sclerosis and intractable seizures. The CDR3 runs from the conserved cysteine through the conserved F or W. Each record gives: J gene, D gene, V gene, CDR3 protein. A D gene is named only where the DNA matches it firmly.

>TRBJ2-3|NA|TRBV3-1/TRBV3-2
CASSPHLGTLTDTQYF
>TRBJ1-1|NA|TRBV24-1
CATSDLSGENTEAFF
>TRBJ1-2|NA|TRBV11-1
CASSLGTENYGYTF
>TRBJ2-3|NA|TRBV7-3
CASSSGQGTTDTQYF
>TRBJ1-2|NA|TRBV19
CASIPADGRGHPNYGYTF
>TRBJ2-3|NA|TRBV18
CASSPPAVDTQYF
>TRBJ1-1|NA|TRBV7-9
CASSLAGGREAFF
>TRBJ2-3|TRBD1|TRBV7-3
CASSRTGVGTDTQYF
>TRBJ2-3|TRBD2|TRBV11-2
CASSFSGLAADTQYF
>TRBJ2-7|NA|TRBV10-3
CAISESHNSYEQYF
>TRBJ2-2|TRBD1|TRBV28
CASSLTTGPLDYTGELFF
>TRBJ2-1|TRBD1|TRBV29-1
CSVEVTGFYNEQFF
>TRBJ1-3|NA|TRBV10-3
CAISEEGPNTIYF
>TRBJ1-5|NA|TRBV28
CASSARMGNQPQHF
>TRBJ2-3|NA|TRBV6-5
CASGGAGGTDTQYF
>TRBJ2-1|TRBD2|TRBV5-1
CASSLGLAGESSYNEQFF
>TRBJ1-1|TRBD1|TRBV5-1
CASSLRDSGTEAFF
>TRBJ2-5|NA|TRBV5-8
CASSLDRPQYF
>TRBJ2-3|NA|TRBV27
CASSSLQGGTDTQYF
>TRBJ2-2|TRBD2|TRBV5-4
CASSSRGVAGGSRTGELFF
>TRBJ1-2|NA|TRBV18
CASSPSEGPLGYTF
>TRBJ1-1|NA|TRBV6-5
CASSTGRLTEAFF
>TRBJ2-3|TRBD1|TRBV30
CAWSEGQSTDTQYF
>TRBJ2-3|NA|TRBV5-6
CASSLVDLPDTQYF
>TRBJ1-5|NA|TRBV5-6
CASSLRGGGNQPQHF
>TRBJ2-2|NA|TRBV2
CASSEQSKGTGELFF
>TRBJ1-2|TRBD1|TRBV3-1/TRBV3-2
CASSARGPGYGYTF
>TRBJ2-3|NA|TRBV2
CASSEEAGRRDTQYF
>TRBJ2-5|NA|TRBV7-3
CASSQDGVRGETQYF
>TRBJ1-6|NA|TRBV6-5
CASSQTAQLFSPLHF
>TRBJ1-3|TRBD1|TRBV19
CAAGWTGFGNTIYF
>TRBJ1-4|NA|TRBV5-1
CASSSVVEEKLFF
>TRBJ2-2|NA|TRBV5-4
CASSLPRREELFF
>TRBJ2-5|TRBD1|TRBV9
CASSAPGQGLGRETQYF
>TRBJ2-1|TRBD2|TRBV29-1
CSVGASGDLSYNEQFF
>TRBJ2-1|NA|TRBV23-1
CASSLGGQKKFF
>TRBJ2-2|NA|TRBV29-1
CSVERDTGELFF
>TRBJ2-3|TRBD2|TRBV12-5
CASGLVLGGGSTDTQYF